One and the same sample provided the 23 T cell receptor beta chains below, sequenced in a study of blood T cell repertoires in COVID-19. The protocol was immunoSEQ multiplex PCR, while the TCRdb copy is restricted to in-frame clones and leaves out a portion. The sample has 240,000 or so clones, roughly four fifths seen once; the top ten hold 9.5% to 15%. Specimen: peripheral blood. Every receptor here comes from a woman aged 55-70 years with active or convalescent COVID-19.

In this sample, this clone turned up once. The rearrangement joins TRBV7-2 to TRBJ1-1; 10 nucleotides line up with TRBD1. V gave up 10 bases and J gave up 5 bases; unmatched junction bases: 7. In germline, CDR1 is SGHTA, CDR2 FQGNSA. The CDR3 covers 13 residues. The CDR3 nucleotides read TGTGCCACCGACAGGGGGCGGGGAACTGAAGCTTTCTTT. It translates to CATDRGRGTEAFF. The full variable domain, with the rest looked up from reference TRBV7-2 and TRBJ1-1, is GAGVSQSPSNKVTEKGKDVELRCDPISGHTALYWYRQSLGQGLEFLIYFQGNSAPDKSGLPSDRFSAERTGGSVSTLTIQRTQQEDSAVYLCATDRGRGTEAFFGQGTRLTVV.

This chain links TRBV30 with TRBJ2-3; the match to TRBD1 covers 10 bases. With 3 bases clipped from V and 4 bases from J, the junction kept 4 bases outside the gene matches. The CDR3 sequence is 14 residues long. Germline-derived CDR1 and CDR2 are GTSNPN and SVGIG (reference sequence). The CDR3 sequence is CAWSTGTGADTQYF. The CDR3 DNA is TGTGCCTGGAGCACCGGGACAGGGGCAGATACGCAGTATTTT.

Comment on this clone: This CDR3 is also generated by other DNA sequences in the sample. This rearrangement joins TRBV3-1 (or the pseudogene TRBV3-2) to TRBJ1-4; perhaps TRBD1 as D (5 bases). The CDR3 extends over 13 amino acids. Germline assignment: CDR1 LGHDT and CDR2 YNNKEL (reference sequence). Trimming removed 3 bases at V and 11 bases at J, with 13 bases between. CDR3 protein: CASSQEGGEKLFF. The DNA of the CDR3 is TGTGCCAGCAGCCAGGAGGGAGGGGAGAAACTGTTTTTT.

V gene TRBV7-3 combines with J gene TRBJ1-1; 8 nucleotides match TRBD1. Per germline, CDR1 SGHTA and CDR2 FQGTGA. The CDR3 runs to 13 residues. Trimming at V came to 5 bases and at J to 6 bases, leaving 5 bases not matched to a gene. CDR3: CASSPRGLSEAFF. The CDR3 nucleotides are TGTGCCAGCAGCCCCAGGGGGCTGTCTGAAGCTTTCTTT.

The CDR3 sequence: CSYLKTGGGGETQYF. The CDR3 DNA reads as TGCAGCTACCTAAAAACGGGGGGAGGTGGAGAGACCCAGTACTTC. The V gene is TRBV29-1, the J gene TRBJ2-5; 7 nucleotides agree with TRBD2. CDR1 is SQVTM and CDR2 is ANQGSEA in the germline V gene. The CDR3 is 15 amino acids. The trim removed 8 bases at V and 4 bases at J, leaving 16 bases unmatched.

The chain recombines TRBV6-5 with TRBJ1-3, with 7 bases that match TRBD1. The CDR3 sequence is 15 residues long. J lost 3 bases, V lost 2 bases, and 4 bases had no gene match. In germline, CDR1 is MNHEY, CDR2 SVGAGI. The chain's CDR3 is CASSYQTGSGNTIYF. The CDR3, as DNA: TGTGCCAGCAGTTACCAGACAGGGAGTGGAAACACCATATATTTT.

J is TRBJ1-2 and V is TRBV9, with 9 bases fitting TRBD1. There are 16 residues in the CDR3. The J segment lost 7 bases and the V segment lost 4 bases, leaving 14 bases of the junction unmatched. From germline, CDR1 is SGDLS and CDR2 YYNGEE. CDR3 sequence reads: CASSLTPGQGRVGYTF. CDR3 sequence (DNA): TGTGCCAGCAGCCTCACCCCAGGACAGGGGAGGGTTGGCTACACCTTC.

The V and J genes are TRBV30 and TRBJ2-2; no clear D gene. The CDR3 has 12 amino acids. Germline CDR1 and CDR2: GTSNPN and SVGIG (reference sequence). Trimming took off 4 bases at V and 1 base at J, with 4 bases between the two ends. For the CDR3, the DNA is TGTGCCTGGAACTTGAACACCGGGGAGCTGTTTTTT. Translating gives CAWNLNTGELFF.

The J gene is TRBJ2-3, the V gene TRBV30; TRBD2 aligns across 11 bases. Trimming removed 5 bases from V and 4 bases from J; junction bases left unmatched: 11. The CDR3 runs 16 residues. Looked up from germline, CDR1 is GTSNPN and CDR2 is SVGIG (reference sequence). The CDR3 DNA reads TGTGCCTGGGGCTCCAGTAGCGGGGGGGCGGCAGATACGCAGTATTTT. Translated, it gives CAWGSSSGGAADTQYF.

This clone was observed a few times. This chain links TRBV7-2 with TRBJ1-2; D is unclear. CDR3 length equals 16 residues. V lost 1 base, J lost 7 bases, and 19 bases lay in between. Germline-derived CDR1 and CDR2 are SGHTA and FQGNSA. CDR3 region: CASSLGGVGREGGYTF. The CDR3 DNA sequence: TGTGCCAGCAGCTTAGGCGGGGTCGGTCGGGAAGGTGGCTACACCTTC.

CDR3: CASRLAGAIQETQYF. CDR3 in DNA: TGTGCCAGCAGGCTAGCGGGGGCAATACAAGAGACCCAGTACTTC. The chain links TRBV3-1 (or the pseudogene TRBV3-2) to TRBJ2-5; TRBD2 matches at 10 bases. Germline-derived CDR1 and CDR2 are LGHDT and YNNKEL (reference sequence). The CDR3 spans 15 residues. The V gene end was trimmed by 6 bases and the J gene end by 2 bases; junction bases not matched to a gene: 6.

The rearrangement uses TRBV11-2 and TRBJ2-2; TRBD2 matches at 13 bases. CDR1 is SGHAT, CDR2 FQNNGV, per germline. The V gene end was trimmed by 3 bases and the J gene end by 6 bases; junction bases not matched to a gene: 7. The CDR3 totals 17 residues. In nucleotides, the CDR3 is TGTGCCAGCAGCTTGCCCCAAGGACTAGCGGGGGCCGGGGAGCTGTTTTTT. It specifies CASSLPQGLAGAGELFF.

The DNA of the CDR3 is TGTGCCAGCAGTTCCCTCTACGAGCAGTACTTC. As protein: CASSSLYEQYF. The chain is built from TRBV12-3 or TRBV12-4 and TRBJ2-7; D unclear. The CDR3 extends over 11 amino acids. V lost 4 bases to trimming and J lost 3 bases, with 4 bases between them.

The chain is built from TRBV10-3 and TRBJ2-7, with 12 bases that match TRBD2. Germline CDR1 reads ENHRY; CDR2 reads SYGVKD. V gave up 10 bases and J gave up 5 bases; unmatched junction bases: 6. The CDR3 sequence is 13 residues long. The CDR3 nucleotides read TGTGCCACCGCTAGCGGGGGGGACAACGAGCAGTACTTC. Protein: CATASGGDNEQYF.

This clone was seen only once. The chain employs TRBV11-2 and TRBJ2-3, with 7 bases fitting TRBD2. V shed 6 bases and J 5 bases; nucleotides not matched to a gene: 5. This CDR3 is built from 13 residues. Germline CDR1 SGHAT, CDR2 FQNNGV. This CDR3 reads CASRAGSLDTQYF. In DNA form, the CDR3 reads TGTGCCAGCAGAGCGGGGTCCTTAGATACGCAGTATTTT.

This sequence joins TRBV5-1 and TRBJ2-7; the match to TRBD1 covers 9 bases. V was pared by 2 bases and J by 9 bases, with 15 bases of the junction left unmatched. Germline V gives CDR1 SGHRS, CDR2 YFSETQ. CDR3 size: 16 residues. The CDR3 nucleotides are TGCGCCAGCAGCTTAGGACCGGGACAGGGCCCCCTTGGGCAGTACTTC. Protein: CASSLGPGQGPLGQYF.

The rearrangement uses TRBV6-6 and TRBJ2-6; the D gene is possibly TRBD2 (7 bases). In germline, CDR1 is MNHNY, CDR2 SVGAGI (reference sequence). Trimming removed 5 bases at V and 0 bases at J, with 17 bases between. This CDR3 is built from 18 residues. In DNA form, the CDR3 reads TGTGCCAGCAGTCACGAATGGGGGGGCGGCTCTGGGGCCAACGTCCTGACTTTC. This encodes CASSHEWGGGSGANVLTF.

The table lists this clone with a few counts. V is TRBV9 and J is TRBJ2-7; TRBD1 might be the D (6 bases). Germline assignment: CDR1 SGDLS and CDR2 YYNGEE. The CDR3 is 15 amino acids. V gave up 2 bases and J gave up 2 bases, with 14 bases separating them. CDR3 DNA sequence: TGTGCCAGCAGCGTTCGGGCCCAGGGGCCCTACGAGCAGTACTTC. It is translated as CASSVRAQGPYEQYF.

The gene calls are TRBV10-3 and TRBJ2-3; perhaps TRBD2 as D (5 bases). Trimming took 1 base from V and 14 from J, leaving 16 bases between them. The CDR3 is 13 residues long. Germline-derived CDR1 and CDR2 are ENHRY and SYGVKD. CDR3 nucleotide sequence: TGTGCCATCAGTGAGTTACCGGGGTCACCTCCGTATTTT. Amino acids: CAISELPGSPPYF.

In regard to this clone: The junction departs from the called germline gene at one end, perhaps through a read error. The CDR3 sequence is CAGEGSGTEVFF. The CDR3 DNA reads as TGTGCTGGGGAGGGCTCGGGCACTGAAGTTTTCTTT. The chain uses TRBV7-2 and TRBJ1-1, with no clear D. CDR1 SGHTA and CDR2 FQGNSA come from the germline V gene. This CDR3 contains 12 residues.

The CDR3, as DNA: TGTGCCAGCAGCCCACCCAGGGGAAGGGACTATGGCTACACCTTC. It translates to CASSPPRGRDYGYTF. V and J are TRBV7-9 and TRBJ1-2; a possible D gene is TRBD1 (6 bases). The CDR3 extends over 15 amino acids. V lost 5 bases to trimming and J lost 3 bases, with 16 bases between them. From germline, CDR1 is SEHNR and CDR2 FQNEAQ (reference sequence).

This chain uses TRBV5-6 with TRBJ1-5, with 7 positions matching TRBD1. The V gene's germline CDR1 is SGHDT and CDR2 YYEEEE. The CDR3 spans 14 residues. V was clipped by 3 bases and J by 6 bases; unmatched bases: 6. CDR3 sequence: CASSYRGSGQPQHF. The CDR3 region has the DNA TGTGCCAGCAGCTACAGGGGTTCCGGTCAGCCCCAGCATTTT.

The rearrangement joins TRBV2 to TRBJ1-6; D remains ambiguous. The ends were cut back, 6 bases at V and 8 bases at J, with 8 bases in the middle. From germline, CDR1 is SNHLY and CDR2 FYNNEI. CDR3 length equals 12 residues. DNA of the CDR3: TGTGCCAGCAGCTGGGAGCATTCACCCCTCCACTTT. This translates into CASSWEHSPLHF.